The next 30 T cell receptor beta chains were all read from a single sample in a study of cytomegalovirus exposure and HLA in healthy donors. PCR involved 60 Vbeta and 13 Jbeta primers. Assay used: immunoSEQ multiplex PCR; TCRdb lists only in-frame clones, some missing. The data contain 100,000 to 150,000 clones, approximately 17% of them singletons. The specimen was PBMCs. Source of these receptors: a female donor in good health and CMV-seropositive.

In this sample, this clone turned up once. The chain couples TRBV9 to TRBJ1-6; no firm D call. The CDR3 consists of 14 residues. Germline CDR1 SGDLS, CDR2 YYNGEE. Trimming removed 4 bases at V and 5 bases at J, with 10 bases between. The DNA of the CDR3 is TGTGCCAGCAGCCCCCGCGTAAATAATTCACCCCTCCACTTT. The encoded protein is CASSPRVNNSPLHF.

The rearrangement links TRBV19 to TRBJ2-3; no reliable D call. The length of the CDR3 is 11 residues. With 6 bases removed from V and 6 bases from J, the gap between germline ends came to 7 bases. CDR1 is LNHDA and CDR2 is SQIVND in the germline V gene (reference sequence). CDR3 amino acids: CASSFRDTQYF. The CDR3, as DNA: TGTGCCAGTAGCTTTCGGGATACGCAGTATTTT.

The chain links TRBV28 to TRBJ2-1, with 9 bases that match TRBD2. CDR1 is MDHEN, CDR2 SYDVKM, per germline. The CDR3 loop spans 14 amino acids. V gave up 8 bases and J gave up 1 base; unmatched junction bases: 3. The CDR3 here is CASLSGRSYNEQFF. DNA for the CDR3: TGTGCCAGCCTTAGCGGGAGATCCTACAATGAGCAGTTCTTC.

This clone was detected only a few times. This chain connects TRBV29-1 to TRBJ1-2; D unclear. The germline V gene encodes CDR1 SQVTM and CDR2 ANQGSEA. Between the trimmed V and J ends, which lost 5 bases and 6 bases, there was a span of 19 bases. This CDR3 has 14 amino acids. The CDR3 loop reads CSVRSADVADGYTF. The CDR3 coding sequence is TGCAGCGTTAGAAGCGCCGACGTCGCGGATGGCTACACCTTC.

This clone was observed a few times. This sequence joins TRBV7-9 and TRBJ2-7, with D possibly being TRBD2 (6 bases). The germline CDR1 and CDR2 sequences are SEHNR and FQNEAQ (reference sequence). The CDR3 consists of 17 residues. The V gene lost 6 bases and the J gene lost 0 bases, with 21 bases spanning the gap. The CDR3 nucleotides read TGTGCCAGCAGACAAAAGACCGGGACTCAGAGCTCCTACGAGCAGTACTTC. Its translation: CASRQKTGTQSSYEQYF.

This clone occurred once. The chain carries TRBV27 and TRBJ2-1; D is undetermined. With 6 bases removed from V and 0 bases from J, the gap between germline ends came to 12 bases. The CDR3 sequence is 15 residues long. The V gene's germline CDR1 is MNHEY and CDR2 SMNVEV (reference sequence). CDR3: CASRAPASSYNEQFF. CDR3 sequence (DNA): TGTGCCAGCAGGGCTCCAGCGAGCTCCTACAATGAGCAGTTCTTC.

CDR3 sequence reads: CASSSQRWGGADTQYF. CDR3 in DNA: TGTGCCAGCAGCTCCCAGCGGTGGGGGGGCGCAGATACGCAGTATTTT. The chain links TRBV5-4 to TRBJ2-3, with D perhaps TRBD2 (7 bases). The length of the CDR3 is 16 residues. Trimming took off 3 bases at V and 4 bases at J, with 18 bases between the two ends. The germline V gene encodes CDR1 SGHNT and CDR2 YYREEE (reference sequence).

The chain employs TRBV5-1 and TRBJ2-2, with D possibly being TRBD2 (5 bases). Germline V gene lookup returns CDR1 SGHRS and CDR2 YFSETQ. Trimming left V 5 bases short and J 1 base short, with 9 bases between. The CDR3 runs 14 residues. The CDR3 reads CASRLGGNTGELFF. The CDR3 DNA sequence: TGCGCCAGCAGACTAGGAGGGAACACCGGGGAGCTGTTTTTT.

This clone has only a few counts. This sequence joins TRBV27 and TRBJ2-7; no reliable D call. Between the trimmed V and J ends, which lost 0 bases and 0 bases, there was a span of 9 bases. The CDR3 covers 15 residues. CDR1 and CDR2 (germline): MNHEY, SMNVEV (reference sequence). The DNA of the CDR3 is TGTGCCAGCAGTTTATCTCCATACAGCTCCTACGAGCAGTACTTC. Translating it yields CASSLSPYSSYEQYF.

A few counts support this clone. The CDR3 DNA sequence: TGTGCCAGCAGTGCGGGACGGGTTAATGAAAAACTGTTTTTT. Amino acid sequence: CASSAGRVNEKLFF. The rearrangement joins TRBV6-5 to TRBJ1-4, with a tentative D call TRBD1 (5 bases). Trimming removed 5 bases at V and 4 bases at J, with 11 bases between. The germline V gene encodes CDR1 MNHEY and CDR2 SVGAGI. The CDR3 runs to 14 residues.

This clone was counted between two and nine times. The rearrangement joins TRBV7-9 to TRBJ1-3; D is uncertain. Germline V CDR1 and CDR2: SEHNR, FQNEAQ (reference sequence). The length of the CDR3 is 12 residues. The germline V and J ends were trimmed by 3 bases and 10 bases, with 10 bases remaining between them. The chain's CDR3 is CASSLGRGTIYF. CDR3 in DNA: TGTGCCAGCAGCTTGGGGAGAGGTACCATATATTTT.

CDR3 region: CAWSRRQGTYNSPLHF. The CDR3, as DNA: TGTGCCTGGAGTCGTCGACAGGGCACCTATAATTCACCCCTCCACTTT. The chain uses TRBV30 and TRBJ1-6, with 7 positions matching TRBD1. The CDR3 sequence is 16 residues long. Unmatched junction bases numbered 6, after V lost 2 bases and J lost 2 bases. Germline V gene lookup returns CDR1 GTSNPN and CDR2 SVGIG (reference sequence).

V is TRBV14 and J is TRBJ1-1, with D possibly being TRBD1 (5 bases). This CDR3 has 18 amino acids. Germline V gene data show CDR1 as SGHDN and CDR2 as FVKESK. The V gene lost 7 bases and the J gene lost 3 bases, with 27 bases spanning the gap. The CDR3 nucleotides read TGTGCCAGCATAGCGGGACTACTCTGGCTTAAACCGGACACTGAAGCTTTCTTT. As protein: CASIAGLLWLKPDTEAFF.

This clone was seen a handful of times. The genes are TRBV10-3 and TRBJ2-2; TRBD1 matches at 9 bases. V lost 6 bases and J lost 5; bases outside the gene matches: 7. The CDR3 is made up of 15 amino acids. CDR1 is ENHRY, CDR2 SYGVKD, per germline. The CDR3 protein is CAIRPDRGRTGELFF. The DNA of the CDR3 is TGTGCCATCAGGCCGGACAGGGGACGGACCGGGGAGCTGTTTTTT.

This clone was counted only a few times. The chain is built from TRBV27 and TRBJ2-3; D not certain. Trimming removed 0 bases from V and 0 bases from J, with 10 bases in between. CDR3 length: 16 amino acids. Germline V gene sequence: CDR1 MNHEY, CDR2 SMNVEV (reference sequence). The chain's CDR3 is CASSLSLIASTDTQYF. The CDR3 nucleotides read TGTGCCAGCAGTTTATCGCTTATCGCGAGCACAGATACGCAGTATTTT.

CDR3 DNA sequence: TGTGCCAGCAGCTGGGTGGAGAGCTACACCTTC. This codes for CASSWVESYTF. The J gene is TRBJ1-2, the V gene TRBV5-6; D remains ambiguous. This CDR3 comprises 11 residues. With 3 bases removed from V and 9 bases from J, the gap between germline ends came to 9 bases. Per the germline V gene, CDR1 is SGHDT and CDR2 is YYEEEE.

The chain couples TRBV7-9 to TRBJ1-1, with D perhaps matching TRBD1 (6 bases). V was clipped by 3 bases and J by 6 bases, with 23 bases between them. CDR3 length: 17 amino acids. CDR1 is SEHNR and CDR2 is FQNEAQ in the germline V gene (reference sequence). The CDR3 protein is CASSLPGTNSWDAEAFF. The CDR3 nucleotides are TGTGCCAGCAGCTTGCCCGGGACAAACAGTTGGGACGCTGAAGCTTTCTTT.

V usage is TRBV7-9 and J usage is TRBJ2-5; 7 bases line up with TRBD1. J lost 2 bases, V lost 5 bases, and 5 bases had no gene match. The V gene's germline CDR1 is SEHNR and CDR2 FQNEAQ (reference sequence). This CDR3 region has 14 residues. The CDR3 nucleotides read TGTGCCAGCAGCATGACAGGGCGGCAAGAGACCCAGTACTTC. Its translation: CASSMTGRQETQYF.

This chain connects TRBV28 to TRBJ1-2; possibly TRBD1 for D (5 bases). This CDR3 is 15 amino acids long. Germline-derived CDR1 and CDR2 are MDHEN and SYDVKM. Trimming shortened V by 3 bases and J by 2 bases, and 13 bases separated the two germline ends. The CDR3 nucleotides are TGTGCCAGCAGTTTGCTTCTGACAGCGAACTATGGCTACACCTTC. Its translation: CASSLLLTANYGYTF.

This rearrangement joins TRBV5-6 to TRBJ1-2, with 7 bases identical to TRBD1. V lost 2 bases and J lost 4; bases outside the gene matches: 14. This CDR3 has 17 residues. Germline V gives CDR1 SGHDT, CDR2 YYEEEE. The CDR3 DNA reads as TGTGCCAGCAGCTTAAAAATAGCCACAGGGGACCCCTATGGCTACACCTTC. Translation gives CASSLKIATGDPYGYTF.

This clone was recorded a few times. The chain combines TRBV5-1 with TRBJ2-2; D perhaps matches TRBD2 (5 bases). Germline CDR1 and CDR2: SGHRS and YFSETQ. The CDR3 runs 15 residues. V lost 1 base to trimming and J lost 5 bases, with 12 bases between them. This CDR3 is CASSLNEGRTGELFF. For the CDR3, the DNA is TGCGCCAGCAGCTTGAATGAGGGCAGGACCGGGGAGCTGTTTTTT.

The CDR3 spells CASSLVQGLDTIYF. The CDR3 region has the DNA TGTGCCAGCAGCTTAGTGCAGGGTCTCGACACCATATATTTT. The gene calls are TRBV11-2 and TRBJ1-3, with D tentatively TRBD1 (5 bases). This CDR3 contains 14 residues. The V gene lost 1 base and the J gene lost 8 bases, with 12 bases spanning the gap. Germline V gene lookup returns CDR1 SGHAT and CDR2 FQNNGV. The whole variable domain, remainder taken from reference TRBV11-2 and TRBJ1-3, is EAGVAQSPRYKIIEKRQSVAFWCNPISGHATLYWYQQILGQGPKLLIQFQNNGVVDDSQLPKDRFSAERLKGVDSTLKIQPAKLEDSAVYLCASSLVQGLDTIYFGEGSWLTVV.

V usage is TRBV6-5 and J usage is TRBJ2-2, with D perhaps matching TRBD2 (6 bases). Trimming left V 0 bases short and J 3 bases short, with 11 bases between. Germline CDR1 and CDR2: MNHEY and SVGAGI. The CDR3 has 16 amino acids. CDR3 loop: CASSYSVREHTGELFF. As DNA, the CDR3 is TGTGCCAGCAGTTACTCGGTCCGGGAGCACACCGGGGAGCTGTTTTTT.

The CDR3: CAWGDRVSEQYF. CDR3 sequence (DNA): TGTGCCTGGGGGGACAGGGTCTCCGAGCAGTACTTC. The chain has TRBV30 and TRBJ2-7; 9 nucleotides line up with TRBD1. Germline CDR1 is GTSNPN and CDR2 is SVGIG (reference sequence). With 5 bases clipped from V and 6 bases from J, the junction kept 5 bases outside the gene matches. This CDR3 contains 12 residues. Supplemented by reference TRBV30 and TRBJ2-7, the full variable domain reads SQTIHQWPATLVQPVGSPLSLECTVEGTSNPNLYWYRQAAGRGLQLLFYSVGIGQISSEVPQNLSASRPQDRQFILSSKKLLLSDSGFYLCAWGDRVSEQYFGPGTRLTVT.

About this clone: This CDR3 is also generated by other DNA sequences in the sample. The chain couples TRBV2 to TRBJ2-2, with 8 bases aligning to TRBD2. V lost 6 bases, J lost 1 base, and 4 bases stayed unmatched. CDR1 and CDR2 from the germline V gene are SNHLY and FYNNEI. The CDR3 has 15 residues. The CDR3 loop reads CASRGLAGNTGELFF. The CDR3 region has the DNA TGTGCCAGCAGGGGCCTAGCGGGGAACACCGGGGAGCTGTTTTTT.

V and J are TRBV30 and TRBJ2-3, with a weak D call TRBD2 (5 bases). This CDR3 is 13 amino acids long. The V end lost 1 base, the J end lost 3 bases, and 8 bases lay between the germline ends. Germline values: CDR1 GTSNPN, CDR2 SVGIG (reference sequence). The CDR3 loop is CAWSGGITDTQYF. The DNA of the CDR3 is TGTGCCTGGAGTGGAGGGATAACAGATACGCAGTATTTT.

This clone was detected only a few times. J is TRBJ2-3 and V is TRBV4-2; a possible D gene is TRBD2 (6 bases). The germline CDR1 and CDR2 sequences are LGHNA and YNFKEQ. The length of the CDR3 is 17 residues. V dropped 0 bases and J dropped 1 base, with 14 bases sitting between them. CDR3 in amino acids: CASSQDPKGLGTDTQYF. The CDR3 region has the DNA TGTGCCAGCAGCCAAGATCCGAAGGGACTTGGCACAGATACGCAGTATTTT.

This chain joins TRBV29-1 and TRBJ2-1; 7 nucleotides line up with TRBD1. The J segment lost 4 bases and the V segment lost 7 bases, leaving 4 bases of the junction unmatched. Germline V CDR1 and CDR2: SQVTM, ANQGSEA. The CDR3 spans 12 residues. DNA of the CDR3: TGCAGCGCCGGGACAGAATACAATGAGCAGTTCTTC. Translated: CSAGTEYNEQFF.

The rearrangement joins TRBV25-1 to TRBJ2-7, with TRBD1 identical over 7 bases. This CDR3 comprises 13 residues. The J segment lost 7 bases and the V segment lost 8 bases, leaving 11 bases of the junction unmatched. The germline gives CDR1 MGHDK, CDR2 SYGVNS. The DNA of the CDR3 is TGTGCCAGCGGCAAGACAGGGTTCGGGGAGCAGTACTTC. As protein: CASGKTGFGEQYF.

This chain uses TRBV2 with TRBJ2-7; D is possibly TRBD1 (5 bases). This CDR3 comprises 14 residues. CDR1 is SNHLY, CDR2 FYNNEI, per germline. Trimming took off 3 bases at V and 0 bases at J, with 9 bases between the two ends. CDR3 loop: CASSDPQGSYEQYF. The CDR3 nucleotides are TGTGCCAGCAGTGACCCCCAGGGCTCCTACGAGCAGTACTTC.